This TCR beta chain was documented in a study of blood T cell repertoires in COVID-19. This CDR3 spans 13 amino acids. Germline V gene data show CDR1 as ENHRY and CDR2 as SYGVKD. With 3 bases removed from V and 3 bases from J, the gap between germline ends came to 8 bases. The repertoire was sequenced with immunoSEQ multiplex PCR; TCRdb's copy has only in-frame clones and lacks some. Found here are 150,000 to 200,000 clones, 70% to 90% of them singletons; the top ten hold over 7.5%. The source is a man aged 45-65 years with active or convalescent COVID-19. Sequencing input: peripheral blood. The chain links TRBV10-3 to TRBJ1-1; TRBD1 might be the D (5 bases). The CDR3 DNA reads TGTGCCATCAGTGACCAAGGGGACACTGAAGCTTTCTTT. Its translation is CAISDQGDTEAFF.